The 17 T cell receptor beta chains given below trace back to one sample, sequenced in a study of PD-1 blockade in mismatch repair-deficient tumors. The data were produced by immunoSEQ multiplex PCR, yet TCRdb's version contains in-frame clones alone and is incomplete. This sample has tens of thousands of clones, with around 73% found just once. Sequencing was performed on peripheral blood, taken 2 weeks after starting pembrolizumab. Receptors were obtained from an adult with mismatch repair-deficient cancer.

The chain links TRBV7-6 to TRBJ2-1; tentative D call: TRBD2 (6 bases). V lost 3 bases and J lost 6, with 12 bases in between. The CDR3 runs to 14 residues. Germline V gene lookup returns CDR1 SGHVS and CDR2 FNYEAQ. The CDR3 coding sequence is TGTGCCAGCAGCTTTACTAGCTTCGGCAATGAGCAGTTCTTC. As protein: CASSFTSFGNEQFF.

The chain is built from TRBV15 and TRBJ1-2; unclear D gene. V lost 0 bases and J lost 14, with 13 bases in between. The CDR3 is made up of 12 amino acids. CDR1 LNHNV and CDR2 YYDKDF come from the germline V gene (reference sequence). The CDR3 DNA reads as TGTGCCACCAGCAGAGACCGGAGTAACTCGACCTTC. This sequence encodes CATSRDRSNSTF.

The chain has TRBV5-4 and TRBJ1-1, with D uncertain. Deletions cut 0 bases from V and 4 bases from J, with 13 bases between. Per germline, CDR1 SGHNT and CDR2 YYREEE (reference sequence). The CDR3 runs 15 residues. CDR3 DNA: TGTGCCAGCAGCTTGGCTACACAGATATCCACTGAAGCTTTCTTT. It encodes CASSLATQISTEAFF.

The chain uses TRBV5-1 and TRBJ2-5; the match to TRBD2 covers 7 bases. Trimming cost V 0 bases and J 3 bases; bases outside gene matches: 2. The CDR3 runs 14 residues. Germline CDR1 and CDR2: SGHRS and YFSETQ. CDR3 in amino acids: CASSLGLAKETQYF. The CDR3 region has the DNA TGCGCCAGCAGCTTGGGACTAGCTAAAGAGACCCAGTACTTC. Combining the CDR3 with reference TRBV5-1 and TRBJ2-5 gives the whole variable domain KAGVTQTPRYLIKTRGQQVTLSCSPISGHRSVSWYQQTPGQGLQFLFEYFSETQRNKGNFPGRFSGRQFSNSRSEMNVSTLELGDSALYLCASSLGLAKETQYFGPGTRLLVL.

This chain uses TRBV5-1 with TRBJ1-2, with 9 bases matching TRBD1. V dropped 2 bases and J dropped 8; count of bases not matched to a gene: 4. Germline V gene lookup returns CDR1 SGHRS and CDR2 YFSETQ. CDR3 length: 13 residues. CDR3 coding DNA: TGCGCCAGCAGCTTACAGGGGGCTGGCGGCTACACCTTC. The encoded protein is CASSLQGAGGYTF.

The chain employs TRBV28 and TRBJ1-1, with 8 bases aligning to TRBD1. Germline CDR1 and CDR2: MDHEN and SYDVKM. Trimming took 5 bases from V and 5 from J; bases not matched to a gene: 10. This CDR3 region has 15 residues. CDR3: CASSPRTGRGTEAFF. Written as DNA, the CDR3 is TGTGCCAGCAGTCCCCGGACAGGGAGGGGAACTGAAGCTTTCTTT.

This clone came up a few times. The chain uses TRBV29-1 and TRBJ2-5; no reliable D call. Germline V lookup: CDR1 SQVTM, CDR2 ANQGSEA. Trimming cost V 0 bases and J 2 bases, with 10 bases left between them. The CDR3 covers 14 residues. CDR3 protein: CSVEDQGNQETQYF. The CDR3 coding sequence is TGCAGCGTTGAAGATCAAGGCAATCAAGAGACCCAGTACTTC.

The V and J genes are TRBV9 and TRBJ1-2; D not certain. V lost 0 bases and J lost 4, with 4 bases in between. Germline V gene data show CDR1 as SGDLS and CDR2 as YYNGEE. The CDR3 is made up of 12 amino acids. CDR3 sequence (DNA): TGTGCCAGCAGCGTAGTCGGCTATGGCTACACCTTC. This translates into CASSVVGYGYTF. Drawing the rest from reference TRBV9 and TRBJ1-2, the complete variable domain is DSGVTQTPKHLITATGQRVTLRCSPRSGDLSVYWYQQSLDQGLQFLIQYYNGEERAKGNILERFSAQQFPDLHSELNLSSLELGDSALYFCASSVVGYGYTFGSGTRLTVV.

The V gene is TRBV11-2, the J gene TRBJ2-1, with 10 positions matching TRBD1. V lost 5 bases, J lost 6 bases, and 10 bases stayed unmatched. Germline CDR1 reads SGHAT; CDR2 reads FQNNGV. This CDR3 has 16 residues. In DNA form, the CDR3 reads TGTGCCAGCAGCGGGATCTGGGACAGGGGCACCAATGAGCAGTTCTTC. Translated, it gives CASSGIWDRGTNEQFF.

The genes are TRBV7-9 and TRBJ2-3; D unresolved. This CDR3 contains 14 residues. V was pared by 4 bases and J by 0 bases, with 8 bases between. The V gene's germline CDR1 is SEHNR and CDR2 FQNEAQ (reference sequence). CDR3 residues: CASSSDSSTDTQYF. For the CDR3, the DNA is TGTGCCAGCAGCTCCGACTCTAGCACAGATACGCAGTATTTT.

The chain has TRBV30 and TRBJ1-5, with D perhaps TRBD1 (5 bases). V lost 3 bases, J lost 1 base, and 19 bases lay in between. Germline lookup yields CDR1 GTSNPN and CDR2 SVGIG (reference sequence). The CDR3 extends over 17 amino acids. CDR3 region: CAWSPLGGSKSNQPQHF. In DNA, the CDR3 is TGTGCCTGGAGCCCCCTCGGGGGGAGTAAGAGCAATCAGCCCCAGCATTTT.

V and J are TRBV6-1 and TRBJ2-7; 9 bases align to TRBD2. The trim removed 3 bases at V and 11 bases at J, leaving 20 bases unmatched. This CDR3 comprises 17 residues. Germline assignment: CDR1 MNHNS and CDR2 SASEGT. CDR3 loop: CASSDVQGWTSAEEKYF. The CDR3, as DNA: TGTGCCAGCAGTGATGTGCAGGGATGGACTAGCGCCGAGGAGAAGTACTTC.

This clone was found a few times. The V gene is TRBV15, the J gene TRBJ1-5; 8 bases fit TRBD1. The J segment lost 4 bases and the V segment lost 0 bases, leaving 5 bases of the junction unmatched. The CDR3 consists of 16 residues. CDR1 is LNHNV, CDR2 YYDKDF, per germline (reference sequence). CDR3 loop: CATSRERTGSNQPQHF. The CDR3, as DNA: TGTGCCACCAGCAGAGAACGGACAGGGTCTAATCAGCCCCAGCATTTT. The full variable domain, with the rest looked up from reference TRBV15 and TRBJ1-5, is DAMVIQNPRYQVTQFGKPVTLSCSQTLNHNVMYWYQQKSSQAPKLLFHYYDKDFNNEADTPDNFQSRRPNTSFCFLDIRSPGLGDTAMYLCATSRERTGSNQPQHFGDGTRLSIL.

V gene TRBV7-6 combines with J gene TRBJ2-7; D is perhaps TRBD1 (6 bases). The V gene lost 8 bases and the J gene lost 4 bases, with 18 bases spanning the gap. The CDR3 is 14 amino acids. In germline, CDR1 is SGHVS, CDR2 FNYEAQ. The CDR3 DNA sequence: TGTGCCAGCTTGGACAGCTCCGCATTGTACGAGCAGTACTTC. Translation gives CASLDSSALYEQYF.

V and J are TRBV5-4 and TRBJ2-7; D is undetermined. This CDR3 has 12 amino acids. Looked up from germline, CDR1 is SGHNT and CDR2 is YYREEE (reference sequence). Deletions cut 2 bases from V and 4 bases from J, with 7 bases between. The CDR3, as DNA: TGTGCCAGCAGCTTCGACACATACGAGCAGTACTTC. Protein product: CASSFDTYEQYF. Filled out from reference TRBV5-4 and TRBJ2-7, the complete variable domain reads ETGVTQSPTHLIKTRGQQVTLRCSSQSGHNTVSWYQQALGQGPQFIFQYYREEENGRGNFPPRFSGLQFPNYSSELNVNALELDDSALYLCASSFDTYEQYFGPGTRLTVT.

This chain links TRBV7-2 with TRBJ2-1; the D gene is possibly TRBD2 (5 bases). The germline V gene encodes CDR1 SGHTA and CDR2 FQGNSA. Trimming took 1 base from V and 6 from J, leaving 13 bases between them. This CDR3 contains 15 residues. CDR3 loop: CASSLEKAAINEQFF. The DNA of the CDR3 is TGTGCCAGCAGCTTAGAGAAAGCGGCGATCAATGAGCAGTTCTTC. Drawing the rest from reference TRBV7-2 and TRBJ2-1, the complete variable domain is GAGVSQSPSNKVTEKGKDVELRCDPISGHTALYWYRQSLGQGLEFLIYFQGNSAPDKSGLPSDRFSAERTGGSVSTLTIQRTQQEDSAVYLCASSLEKAAINEQFFGPGTRLTVL.

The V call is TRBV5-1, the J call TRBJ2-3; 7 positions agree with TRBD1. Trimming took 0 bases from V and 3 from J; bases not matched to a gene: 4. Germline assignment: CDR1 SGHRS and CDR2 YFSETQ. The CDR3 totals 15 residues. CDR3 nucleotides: TGCGCCAGCAGCTTGGACAGGGGCCAGACAGATACGCAGTATTTT. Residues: CASSLDRGQTDTQYF.